Shown below are 21 T cell receptor beta chains from a single sample sequenced in a study of blood T cell repertoires in COVID-19. Assay used: immunoSEQ multiplex PCR; TCRdb lists only in-frame clones, some missing. The sample records about 120,000 clones, 79% being singletons. Sequencing used peripheral blood. These receptors originate from a man aged 35 to 55 with active or convalescent COVID-19.

The chain recombines TRBV2 with TRBJ2-1; 9 bases agree with TRBD1. This CDR3 spans 12 amino acids. The V gene's germline CDR1 is SNHLY and CDR2 FYNNEI. V dropped 6 bases and J dropped 7; count of bases not matched to a gene: 1. The CDR3 protein is CASRGQGNEQFF. The CDR3 nucleotides read TGTGCCAGCAGGGGACAGGGTAATGAGCAGTTCTTC.

This chain connects TRBV6-5 to TRBJ1-5; a weak D match, TRBD1 (5 bases). This CDR3 has 14 amino acids. Germline V gene data show CDR1 as MNHEY and CDR2 as SVGAGI. V was pared by 6 bases and J by 3 bases, with 12 bases between. The CDR3 here is CASSPDSLNQPQHF. In nucleotides, the CDR3 is TGTGCCAGCAGCCCCGACAGCCTCAATCAGCCCCAGCATTTT.

This clone was seen only a few times. This chain uses TRBV7-9 with TRBJ1-4, with TRBD1 identical over 8 bases. CDR3 length: 18 amino acids. V lost 5 bases and J lost 6; bases outside the gene matches: 17. The germline V gene has CDR1 SEHNR and CDR2 FQNEAQ (reference sequence). This CDR3 reads CASSLTGGHGVVHEKLFF. The DNA for the CDR3 is TGTGCCAGCAGCCTCACAGGGGGGCATGGTGTGGTTCATGAAAAACTGTTTTTT.

The V and J genes are TRBV18 and TRBJ1-6, with D possibly TRBD1 on 5 matching bases. The CDR3 has 15 amino acids. Germline CDR1 reads KGHSH; CDR2 reads LQKENI. Trimming shortened V by 2 bases and J by 6 bases, and 11 bases separated the two germline ends. In DNA, the CDR3 is TGTGCCAGCTCACCAGGTGCCGGGGGTAATTCACCCCTCCACTTT. Translating gives CASSPGAGGNSPLHF. The whole variable domain, filled in from reference TRBV18 and TRBJ1-6, reads NAGVMQNPRHLVRRRGQEARLRCSPMKGHSHVYWYRQLPEEGLKFMVYLQKENIIDESGMPKERFSAEFPKEGPSILRIQQVVRGDSAAYFCASSPGAGGNSPLHFGNGTRLTVT.

The gene calls are TRBV19 and TRBJ2-2; D remains ambiguous. V was clipped by 7 bases and J by 3 bases, with 12 bases between them. This CDR3 is 14 amino acids long. CDR1 and CDR2 (germline): LNHDA, SQIVND (reference sequence). In nucleotides, the CDR3 is TGTGCCAGTACACCCCACCCGGACACCGGGGAGCTGTTTTTT. Amino acid sequence: CASTPHPDTGELFF.

The chain is built from TRBV7-2 and TRBJ2-4, with D maybe TRBD2 (6 bases). Germline V gene data show CDR1 as SGHTA and CDR2 as FQGNSA. The CDR3 length is 15 residues. Trimming removed 5 bases at V and 6 bases at J, with 17 bases between. CDR3: CASSPGGKAGNIQYF. CDR3 coding DNA: TGTGCCAGCAGCCCAGGAGGGAAAGCGGGAAACATTCAGTACTTC.

The chain couples TRBV6-6 to TRBJ1-1; possibly TRBD1 for D (5 bases). Germline-derived CDR1 and CDR2 are MNHNY and SVGAGI (reference sequence). This CDR3 is 17 amino acids long. V was trimmed by 5 bases and J by 4 bases, leaving 23 bases between them. CDR3 in DNA: TGTGCCAGCAGTCCCACTTTCGGGGGTGTTTCGAGCACTGAAGCTTTCTTT. This codes for CASSPTFGGVSSTEAFF.

In DNA form, the CDR3 reads TGTGCCAGCAGTTTCAATGAGGGTCAGCCCCAGCATTTT. Translating gives CASSFNEGQPQHF. This chain links TRBV12-3 or TRBV12-4 with TRBJ1-5; D call uncertain. V lost 3 bases to trimming and J lost 6 bases, with 9 bases between them. CDR3 length equals 13 residues.

This rearrangement joins TRBV6-5 to TRBJ2-7; D is possibly TRBD1 (5 bases). From germline, CDR1 is MNHEY and CDR2 SVGAGI. V lost 4 bases and J lost 6, with 19 bases in between. CDR3 length equals 15 residues. The CDR3 loop is CASSSPDKSLGEQYF. For the CDR3, the DNA is TGTGCCAGCAGTTCTCCGGACAAGTCATTGGGCGAGCAGTACTTC.

This clone showed up just once. The chain uses TRBV28 and TRBJ1-4, with D perhaps matching TRBD1 (6 bases). V was pared by 6 bases and J by 7 bases, with 15 bases between. Looked up from germline, CDR1 is MDHEN and CDR2 is SYDVKM. The length of the CDR3 is 14 residues. CDR3: CASSPQGRLEKLFF. The CDR3 nucleotides read TGTGCCAGCAGCCCTCAGGGGCGCCTTGAAAAACTGTTTTTT.

The genes are TRBV11-2 and TRBJ1-2, with D tentatively TRBD1 (5 bases). With 4 bases removed from V and 8 bases from J, the gap between germline ends came to 14 bases. The CDR3 length is 13 residues. Germline CDR1 and CDR2: SGHAT and FQNNGV. The CDR3 reads CASSWWEGQGYTF. The CDR3 coding sequence is TGTGCCAGCAGCTGGTGGGAGGGGCAGGGCTACACCTTC.

CDR3: CAWSVGSGYTDTQYF. For the CDR3, the DNA is TGTGCCTGGAGTGTCGGTAGCGGATACACAGATACGCAGTATTTT. This chain connects TRBV30 to TRBJ2-3; a possible D gene is TRBD2 (6 bases). CDR1 and CDR2 from the germline V gene are GTSNPN and SVGIG (reference sequence). V was trimmed by 0 bases and J by 2 bases, leaving 12 bases between them. This CDR3 region has 15 residues. The entire variable domain, with the rest obtained from reference TRBV30 and TRBJ2-3, is as follows: SQTIHQWPATLVQPVGSPLSLECTVEGTSNPNLYWYRQAAGRGLQLLFYSVGIGQISSEVPQNLSASRPQDRQFILSSKKLLLSDSGFYLCAWSVGSGYTDTQYFGPGTRLTVL.

This chain links TRBV25-1 with TRBJ1-1; D is uncertain. V lost 3 bases, J lost 0 bases, and 8 bases lay in between. Per the germline V gene, CDR1 is MGHDK and CDR2 is SYGVNS. This CDR3 is 14 amino acids long. CDR3 sequence reads: CASSDTNMNTEAFF. In DNA form, the CDR3 reads TGTGCCAGCAGTGACACGAACATGAACACTGAAGCTTTCTTT.

The gene calls are TRBV4-2 and TRBJ1-5, with D possibly being TRBD1 (5 bases). V dropped 0 bases and J dropped 7 bases, with 10 bases sitting between them. The CDR3 extends over 14 amino acids. Per germline, CDR1 LGHNA and CDR2 YNFKEQ. CDR3 region: CASSQDSGGQPQHF. The CDR3 DNA reads TGTGCCAGCAGCCAAGATTCGGGGGGGCAGCCCCAGCATTTT.

This chain connects TRBV30 to TRBJ1-2; a weak D match, TRBD1 (5 bases). V was trimmed by 8 bases and J by 5 bases, leaving 15 bases between them. Germline values: CDR1 GTSNPN, CDR2 SVGIG (reference sequence). This CDR3 has 12 residues. The chain's CDR3 is CALWEGWYGYTF. The CDR3 bases are TGTGCCCTCTGGGAGGGGTGGTATGGCTACACCTTC.

Here the CDR3 DNA reads TGTGCCAGCAGTCCCCTTGGACAGGGAGCTAACTATGGCTACACCTTC. Protein sequence: CASSPLGQGANYGYTF. This chain uses TRBV25-1 with TRBJ1-2; the match to TRBD1 covers 8 bases. Germline CDR1 and CDR2: MGHDK and SYGVNS. This CDR3 has 16 amino acids. Trimming cost V 5 bases and J 0 bases; bases outside gene matches: 8.

In its sample, this clone was seen a few times. CDR3 loop: CASTPGGPSMNTEAFF. CDR3 bases: TGTGCCAGCACCCCGGGGGGACCCTCTATGAACACTGAAGCTTTCTTT. The genes are TRBV28 and TRBJ1-1; D is possibly TRBD1 (5 bases). The ends were cut back, 7 bases at V and 0 bases at J, with 18 bases in the middle. Looked up from germline, CDR1 is MDHEN and CDR2 is SYDVKM. The CDR3 consists of 16 residues.

As DNA, the CDR3 is TGTGCCAGCAGACTCACTAGCGGAGGCTACGAGCAGTACTTC. It encodes CASRLTSGGYEQYF. The rearrangement links TRBV3-1 (or the pseudogene TRBV3-2) to TRBJ2-7; 8 bases are a match to TRBD2. The germline V gene has CDR1 LGHDT and CDR2 YNNKEL (reference sequence). This CDR3 region has 14 residues. The V and J ends lost 6 bases and 3 bases, in that order; junction bases with no gene match: 7.

This chain connects TRBV11-3 to TRBJ1-1; 8 bases map to TRBD1. Trimming removed 5 bases from V and 6 bases from J; junction bases left unmatched: 8. Germline CDR1 is SGHNT and CDR2 is YENEEA. The CDR3 spans 14 residues. The CDR3 loop reads CASSRTGLWSEAFF. The CDR3 region has the DNA TGTGCCAGCAGCCGGACAGGGCTCTGGTCTGAAGCTTTCTTT.

A single count supports this clone. Written as DNA, the CDR3 is TGTGCCAGCAGTTTAGCGGGAGTGAAAGATACGCAGTATTTT. Its translation: CASSLAGVKDTQYF. This rearrangement joins TRBV6-5 to TRBJ2-3; 9 bases map to TRBD2. After removal of 4 bases from V and 5 bases from J, the junction contained 4 bases not matched to a gene. From germline, CDR1 is MNHEY and CDR2 SVGAGI. The CDR3 is made up of 14 amino acids.

This clone was observed once. Here the CDR3 reads CASSLSASGRNTGELFF. In DNA, the CDR3 is TGCGCCAGCAGTTTGAGTGCTAGCGGGAGGAACACCGGGGAGCTGTTTTTT. The genes are TRBV5-1 and TRBJ2-2, with TRBD2 matching over 10 bases. Germline CDR1 and CDR2: SGHRS and YFSETQ. The CDR3 runs to 17 residues. V shed 5 bases, J shed 1 base, and the junction held 8 bases outside the gene matches.